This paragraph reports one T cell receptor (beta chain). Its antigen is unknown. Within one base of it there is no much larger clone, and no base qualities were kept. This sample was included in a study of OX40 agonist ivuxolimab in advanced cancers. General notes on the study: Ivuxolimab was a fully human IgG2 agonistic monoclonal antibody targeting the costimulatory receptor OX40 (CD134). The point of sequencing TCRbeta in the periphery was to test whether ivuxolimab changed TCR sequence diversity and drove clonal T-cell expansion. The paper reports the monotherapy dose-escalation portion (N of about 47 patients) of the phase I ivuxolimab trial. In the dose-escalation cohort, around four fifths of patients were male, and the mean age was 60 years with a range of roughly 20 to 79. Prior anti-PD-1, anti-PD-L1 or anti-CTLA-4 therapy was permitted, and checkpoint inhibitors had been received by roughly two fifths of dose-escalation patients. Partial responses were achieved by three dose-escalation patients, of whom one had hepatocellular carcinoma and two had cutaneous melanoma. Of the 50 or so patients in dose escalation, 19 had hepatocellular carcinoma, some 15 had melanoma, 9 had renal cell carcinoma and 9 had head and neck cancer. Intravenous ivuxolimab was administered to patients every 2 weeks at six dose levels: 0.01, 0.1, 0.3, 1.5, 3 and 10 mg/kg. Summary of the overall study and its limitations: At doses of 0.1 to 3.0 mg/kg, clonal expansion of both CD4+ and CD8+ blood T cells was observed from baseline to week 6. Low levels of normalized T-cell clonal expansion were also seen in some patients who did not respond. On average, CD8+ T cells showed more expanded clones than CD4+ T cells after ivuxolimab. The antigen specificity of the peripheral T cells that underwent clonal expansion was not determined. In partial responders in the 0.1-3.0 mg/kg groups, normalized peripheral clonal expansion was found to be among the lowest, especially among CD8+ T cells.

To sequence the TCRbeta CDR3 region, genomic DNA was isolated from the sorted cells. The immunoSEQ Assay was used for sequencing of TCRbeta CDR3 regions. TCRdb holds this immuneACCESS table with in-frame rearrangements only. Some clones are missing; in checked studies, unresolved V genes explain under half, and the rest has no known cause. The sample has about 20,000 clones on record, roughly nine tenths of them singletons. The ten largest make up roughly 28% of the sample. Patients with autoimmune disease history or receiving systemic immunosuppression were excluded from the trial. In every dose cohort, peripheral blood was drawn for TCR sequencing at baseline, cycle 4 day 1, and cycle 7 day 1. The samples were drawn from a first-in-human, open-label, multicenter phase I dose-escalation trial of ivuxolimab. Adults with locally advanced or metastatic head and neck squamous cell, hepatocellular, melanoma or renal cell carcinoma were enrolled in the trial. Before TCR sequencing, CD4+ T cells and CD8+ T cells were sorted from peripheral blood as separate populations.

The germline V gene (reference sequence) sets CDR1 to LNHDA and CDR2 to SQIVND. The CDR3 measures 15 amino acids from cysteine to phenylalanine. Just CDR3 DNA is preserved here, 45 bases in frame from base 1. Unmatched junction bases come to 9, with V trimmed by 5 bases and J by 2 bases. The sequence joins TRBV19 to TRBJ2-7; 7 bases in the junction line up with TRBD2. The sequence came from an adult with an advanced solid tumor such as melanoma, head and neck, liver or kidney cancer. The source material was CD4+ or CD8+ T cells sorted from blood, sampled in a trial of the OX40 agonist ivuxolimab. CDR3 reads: CASSFSSGPAYEQYF. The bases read TGTGCCAGTAGTTTCTCTAGCGGTCCTGCCTACGAGCAGTACTTC.